Listed below are T cell receptor beta chains from one sample, sequenced in a study of response to subunit inactivated influenza vaccine. MiXCR, applied by TCRdb to the RT-PCR reads, yields one record per CDR3 protein. Of 490,000 or so distinct CDR3 sequences listed, under 9% are singletons. The material sequenced was PBMCs from blood, taken less than 30 months after vaccination. The source is a man aged 45 to 75 who received an inactivated influenza vaccine. Each CDR3 is given with its conserved first and last residue. D genes are given only for firm matches. A row's size may be missing; if present it is once, few, many or a size class.

TRBJ2-2 - TRBD2 16 TRBV20-1 CSAIDPGRGDTGELFF TGCAGTGCCATAGATCCGGGACGGGGGGACACCGGGGAGCTGTTTTTT
TRBJ1-5 many - 13 TRBV2 CASRLGSNQPQHF TGTGCCAGCAGACTGGGGAGCAATCAGCCCCAGCATTTT
TRBJ2-7 - - 13 TRBV6-5 CASSYSPVNEQYF TGTGCCAGCAGTTACTCCCCAGTTAACGAGCAGTACTTC
TRBJ1-5 few TRBD1 15 TRBV12-3/TRBV12-4 CASSLRTGGHQPQHF TGTGCCAGCAGTTTAAGGACAGGGGGTCATCAGCCCCAGCATTTT
TRBJ2-3 many - 12 TRBV28 CASSLLTDTQYF TGTGCCAGCAGCTTACTCACAGATACGCAGTATTTT
TRBJ2-2 - TRBD2 15 TRBV20-1 CSAVPSGSATGELFF TGCAGTGCTGTTCCTAGCGGGTCCGCCACGGGGGAGCTGTTTTTT
TRBJ1-2 - TRBD1 15 TRBV12-3/TRBV12-4 CASSFRGTGVYGYTF TGTGCCAGCAGTTTTCGCGGGACAGGGGTCTATGGCTACACCTTC
TRBJ1-4 many - 13 TRBV29-1 CSASAVGDEKLFF TGCAGCGCCTCAGCGGTAGGGGATGAAAAACTGTTTTTT
TRBJ2-7 few - 16 TRBV20-1 CSASQKIPILTYEQYF TGCAGTGCTAGCCAAAAGATTCCAATCCTAACCTACGAGCAGTACTTC
TRBJ2-2 many - 13 TRBV13 CAGRLAYTGELFF TGTGCAGGCAGGTTGGCTTACACCGGGGAGCTGTTTTTT
TRBJ2-5 many - 14 TRBV7-6 CASSSIGGPETQYF TGTGCCAGCAGCAGTATAGGGGGGCCGGAGACCCAGTACTTC
TRBJ1-5 few - 12 TRBV20-1 CSGRRAHQPQHF TGCAGTGGGCGAAGAGCTCATCAGCCCCAGCATTTT
TRBJ2-1 few TRBD2 14 TRBV20-1 CSVQRGGSYNEQFF TGCAGTGTCCAGCGGGGGGGCTCCTACAATGAGCAGTTCTTC
TRBJ1-4 - TRBD1 14 TRBV20-1 CSASGQGTNEKLFF TGCAGTGCTAGTGGACAGGGAACTAATGAAAAACTGTTTTTT
TRBJ2-7 - - 16 TRBV28 CASSLPPGPSRHEQYF TGTGCCAGCAGTTTACCGCCGGGCCCCTCAAGGCACGAGCAGTACTTC
TRBJ2-1 - TRBD2 19 TRBV12-3/TRBV12-4 CARSGPGLAGVHAENEQFF TGTGCCCGCAGTGGTCCGGGACTAGCGGGAGTGCACGCAGAGAATGAGCAGTTCTTC
TRBJ1-2 few - 13 TRBV3-1 CASSQRGVKGYTF TGTGCCAGCAGCCAGCGGGGGGTGAAGGGCTACACCTTC
TRBJ2-7 - TRBD2 15 TRBV7-2 CASSYRTSGIYEQYF TGTGCCAGCAGCTACAGGACTAGCGGGATCTACGAGCAGTACTTC
TRBJ2-7 many TRBD2 15 TRBV12-3/TRBV12-4 CASSLAPGREGEQYF TGTGCCAGCAGTTTGGCTCCCGGCAGGGAGGGCGAGCAGTACTTC
TRBJ2-3 many TRBD2 14 TRBV20-1 CSAESGGGTDTQYF TGCAGTGCTGAAAGCGGGGGGGGCACAGATACGCAGTATTTT
TRBJ2-7 few TRBD1 14 TRBV25-1 CASRAGTGVYEQYF TGTGCCAGCCGGGCCGGGACAGGGGTCTACGAGCAGTACTTC
TRBJ2-7 - TRBD2 15 TRBV7-9 CASNGKPGRSGEQYF TGTGCCAGCAACGGCAAACCCGGGAGGTCGGGGGAGCAGTACTTC
TRBJ2-5 - TRBD1 15 TRBV5-1 CASSSGQVSTGTQYF TGCGCCAGCAGCTCTGGACAGGTGTCAACGGGGACCCAGTACTTC
TRBJ2-7 many - 13 TRBV7-2 CASSSDVSYEQYF TGTGCCAGCAGCTCGGACGTTTCCTACGAGCAGTACTTC
TRBJ1-2 many - 13 TRBV20-1 CSVSQGDSYGYTF TGCAGTGTCTCCCAAGGGGATAGCTATGGCTACACCTTC
TRBJ2-7 - TRBD1 14 TRBV4-1 CASRQNTGAGEQYF TGCGCCAGCAGACAGAACACAGGGGCGGGCGAGCAGTACTTC
TRBJ2-3 - - 14 TRBV20-1 CSASSGRWPDTQYF TGCAGTGCTTCCTCAGGGAGGTGGCCAGATACGCAGTATTTT
TRBJ2-3 - - 18 TRBV14 CASSQERRAAQYTDTQYF TGTGCCAGCAGCCAAGAGCGGCGGGCCGCCCAATACACAGATACGCAGTATTTT
TRBJ2-5 many - 12 TRBV20-1 CSARRQGETQYF TGCAGTGCTAGAAGGCAGGGAGAGACCCAGTACTTC
TRBJ2-5 many - 16 TRBV6-5 CASSYSGMRTQETQYF TGTGCCAGCAGTTACTCGGGCATGAGGACCCAAGAGACCCAGTACTTC
TRBJ2-5 many - 14 TRBV7-8 CASSLFSVLETQYF TGTGCCAGCAGCTTATTTAGCGTTCTAGAGACCCAGTACTTC
TRBJ2-7 few TRBD1 14 TRBV28 CASSSGRGQYEQYF TGTGCCAGCAGTTCAGGAAGGGGGCAGTACGAGCAGTACTTC
TRBJ1-6 few - 15 TRBV7-2 CASSLVNTEWSPLHF TGTGCCAGCAGCTTAGTAAACACGGAGTGGTCACCCCTCCACTTT
TRBJ2-7 few - 13 TRBV3-1 CASSRVSGYEQYF TGTGCCAGCAGCCGCGTTAGCGGCTACGAGCAGTACTTC
TRBJ2-1 few - 15 TRBV7-9 CASSLILTSRNEQFF TGTGCCAGCAGCTTAATACTGACTAGTCGCAATGAGCAGTTCTTC
TRBJ1-1 many - 14 TRBV25-1 CASSDTGSLPEAFF TGTGCCAGCAGTGACACAGGTTCGCTACCTGAAGCTTTCTTT
TRBJ1-1 few - 13 TRBV11-2 CASSQTRAGEAFF TGTGCCAGCAGCCAAACACGGGCGGGTGAAGCTTTCTTT
TRBJ2-1 few TRBD2 17 TRBV9 CASSGRGRDSSYNEQFF TGTGCCAGCAGCGGTCGCGGGAGGGATAGCTCCTACAATGAGCAGTTCTTC
TRBJ2-7 many - 15 TRBV6-1 CASSRRQVTSYEQYF TGTGCCAGCAGCCGCAGACAGGTAACCTCCTACGAGCAGTACTTC
TRBJ2-3 - - 15 TRBV5-1 CASSPHLGSTDTQYF TGCGCCAGCAGCCCCCACCTAGGAAGCACAGATACGCAGTATTTT
TRBJ1-2 few - 15 TRBV28 CASSFNPLRVYGYTF TGTGCCAGCAGTTTTAACCCCCTGAGGGTCTATGGCTACACCTTC
TRBJ2-5 - - 16 TRBV12-3/TRBV12-4 CASSFPAVGFQETQYF TGTGCCAGCAGTTTCCCGGCTGTAGGTTTCCAAGAGACCCAGTACTTC
TRBJ2-2 many TRBD2 16 TRBV12-3/TRBV12-4 CASSSGLAETTGELFF TGTGCCAGCAGTTCCGGACTAGCGGAAACTACCGGGGAGCTGTTTTTT
TRBJ2-5 - - 14 TRBV7-2 CASSLRVGQETQYF TGTGCCAGCAGCTTGAGGGTCGGGCAAGAGACCCAGTACTTC
TRBJ1-2 - TRBD1 14 TRBV18 CASSPRTGDYGYTF TGTGCCAGCTCACCACGGACAGGGGACTATGGCTACACCTTC
TRBJ2-2 many - 14 TRBV9 CASSVNGNTGELFF TGTGCCAGCAGCGTAAACGGCAACACCGGGGAGCTGTTTTTT
TRBJ2-3 - - 15 TRBV7-2 CASRRPGTSTDTQYF TGTGCCAGCAGGCGACCCGGGACTAGCACAGATACGCAGTATTTT
TRBJ2-4 few - 16 TRBV19 CASSIGERLAKNIQYF TGTGCCAGTAGTATAGGGGAGCGACTAGCCAAAAACATTCAGTACTTC
TRBJ2-1 few - 12 TRBV11-1 CASSREGQEQFF TGTGCCAGCAGCAGGGAAGGACAAGAGCAGTTCTTC
TRBJ2-7 few - 15 TRBV12-3/TRBV12-4 CASSPGGGRIHEQYF TGTGCCAGCAGCCCGGGTGGGGGGCGAATTCACGAGCAGTACTTC
TRBJ2-7 few - 13 TRBV7-6 CASSALGGSEQYF TGTGCCAGCAGCGCCCTCGGCGGGTCCGAGCAGTACTTC
TRBJ1-5 many TRBD1 15 TRBV7-2 CASSLTGTGVQPQHF TGTGCCAGCAGCTTAACCGGGACAGGGGTTCAGCCCCAGCATTTT
TRBJ2-5 few - 14 TRBV25-1 CASSEGHAQETQYF TGTGCCAGCAGTGAAGGACATGCCCAAGAGACCCAGTACTTC
TRBJ2-5 few - 14 TRBV10-3 CAISGTQQHETQYF TGTGCCATCAGCGGGACCCAACAGCACGAGACCCAGTACTTC
TRBJ2-7 many - 16 TRBV6-2/TRBV6-3 CASSYSPQELSYEQYF TGTGCCAGCAGTTACTCCCCACAGGAACTTTCCTACGAGCAGTACTTC
TRBJ2-2 many - 15 TRBV12-3/TRBV12-4 CASTPGTANTGELFF TGTGCCAGCACCCCGGGGACGGCGAACACCGGGGAGCTGTTTTTT